These T cell receptor beta chains were read from a single sample in a study of T cell responses to AZD1222 COVID-19 vaccine. Using immunoSEQ multiplex PCR, the repertoire was profiled, and TCRdb retains in-frame clones only, with some absent. The sample consists of just under 90,000 clones, about 91% of them appearing once. Specimen: peripheral blood, collected 28 days after the second AZD1222 dose. The receptors here all came from an adult who received the AZD1222 COVID-19 vaccine. CDR3s include the opening cysteine and the closing phenylalanine or tryptophan. Each record gives: CDR3 protein, CDR3 DNA, J gene, D gene, V gene, clone size. The D gene is left open where the match is weak. Size is omitted from some rows. Given values are once, few, many or a class for expanded clones.

CAWGQTGLGTF	TGTGCCTGGGGGCAAACAGGCCTGGGCACCTTC	TRBJ1-2	.	TRBV30	.
CASSRTVSYEQYF	TGTGCCAGCTCAAGAACAGTATCCTACGAGCAGTACTTC	TRBJ2-7	.	TRBV25-1	.
CAWNWGPGTEAFF	TGTGCCTGGAATTGGGGTCCCGGCACTGAAGCTTTCTTT	TRBJ1-1	.	TRBV30	.
CAWTLGGYNSPLHF	TGTGCCTGGACCCTAGGGGGTTACAATTCACCCCTCCACTTT	TRBJ1-6	.	TRBV30	.
CATSRGQSYGYTF	TGTGCCACGAGTAGGGGACAAAGTTATGGCTACACCTTC	TRBJ1-2	.	TRBV24-1	once
CAWTVNYGYTF	TGTGCCTGGACAGTTAACTATGGCTACACCTTC	TRBJ1-2	.	TRBV30	.
CASSPTGDSNQPQHF	TGTGCCAGCAGCCCGACAGGAGATAGCAATCAGCCCCAGCATTTT	TRBJ1-5	.	TRBV11-2	.
CASSSNPSGSPGTEAFF	TGTGCCAGCAGCTCTAACCCCTCCGGGTCCCCGGGGACTGAAGCTTTCTTT	TRBJ1-1	.	TRBV11-2	.
CASSQDLPFGGLSSPLHF	TGCGCCAGCAGCCAAGACCTCCCATTCGGAGGGTTATCGTCACCCCTCCACTTT	TRBJ1-6	.	TRBV4-3	few
CASSQKDRTGYTF	TGTGCCAGCAGCCAAAAGGATCGTACAGGCTACACCTTC	TRBJ1-2	.	TRBV3-1/TRBV3-2	.
CASSREPANTGELFF	TGTGCCAGCAGCCGAGAGCCTGCTAACACCGGGGAGCTGTTTTTT	TRBJ2-2	.	TRBV3-1/TRBV3-2	.
CASSLAGGPGNTIYF	TGCGCCAGCAGCCTGGCAGGGGGCCCCGGAAACACCATATATTTT	TRBJ1-3	TRBD1	TRBV5-1	once
CASSFAGNYGYTF	TGTGCCAGCAGTTTCGCCGGGAACTATGGCTACACCTTC	TRBJ1-2	.	TRBV27	.
CASSLPDEPQHF	TGTGCCAGCAGTTTACCCGACGAGCCCCAGCATTTT	TRBJ1-5	.	TRBV12-3/TRBV12-4	.
CASSGSGTTNQPQHF	TGTGCCAGCTCAGGATCCGGGACCACTAATCAGCCCCAGCATTTT	TRBJ1-5	.	TRBV18	.
CASSRDRAKQYF	TGTGCCAGCAGTAGGGACAGGGCAAAGCAGTACTTC	TRBJ2-7	TRBD1	TRBV2	.
CASSLGQGLNTEAFF	TGCGCCAGCAGCTTGGGACAGGGATTGAACACTGAAGCTTTCTTT	TRBJ1-1	TRBD1	TRBV5-1	once
CASSSNTFSPLHF	TGTGCCAGCAGTTCCAACACGTTTTCGCCCCTCCACTTT	TRBJ1-6	.	TRBV12-3/TRBV12-4	.
CASSPGRRNTGELFF	TGTGCCAGCAGCCCGGGGCGAAGGAACACCGGGGAGCTGTTTTTT	TRBJ2-2	.	TRBV7-3	.
CASYPGQGAYEQYF	TGTGCCAGCTACCCGGGACAGGGGGCCTACGAGCAGTACTTC	TRBJ2-7	TRBD1	TRBV27	few
CASSVTGQTEAFF	TGTGCCAGCAGCGTGACAGGGCAAACTGAAGCTTTCTTT	TRBJ1-1	TRBD1	TRBV9	.
CASRPPTGGSSGNTIYF	TGTGCCAGCAGACCACCGACAGGGGGCAGCTCTGGAAACACCATATATTTT	TRBJ1-3	TRBD1	TRBV7-2	once